Listed here is a single T cell receptor (beta chain). Its antigen remains unknown. The data belong to a study of cytomegalovirus exposure and HLA in healthy donors. Study findings and constraints: Association with HLA alleles at 0.05 false discovery rate was found for some 18,000 TCR beta sequences in a later analysis. What a later analysis reportedly showed was that an Asian-associated ancestry cluster had fewer N-insertions than the approximately 670-donor mean.

Vbeta (60) and Jbeta (13) primers were used in the PCR. Some clones are missing from TCRdb's copy, which holds only in-frame ones; the method was immunoSEQ multiplex PCR. Counted here are about 140,000 clones, more than 75% occurring once; the ten biggest clones make up about 2.2%. This CDR3 region has 14 residues. V lost 4 bases, J lost 4 bases, and 14 bases lay in between. CDR1 is SGDLS, CDR2 YYNGEE, per germline. This TCR came from a man aged 45-65 years in good health and CMV-seronegative. Source material: PBMCs. The chain couples TRBV9 to TRBJ2-5; D might be TRBD2 (6 bases). The chain's CDR3 is CASSRGTSLETQYF. The CDR3 bases are TGTGCCAGCAGCAGAGGGACTTCGCTAGAGACCCAGTACTTC.